This T cell receptor (beta chain) was obtained from a study of regulatory T cells in long-lasting Graves disease. CDR3 size: 16 residues. V lost 4 bases and J lost 1, with 17 bases in between. Germline CDR1 is SGDLS and CDR2 is YYNGEE. Noted time point: newly diagnosed GD, antithyroid drugs for less than 3 months. From PBMCs, RNA was extracted and then used to make the TCR library. The authors built TCR beta libraries using iRepertoire HTBI primers and Arm-PCR of CDR3 regions. MiXCR, run by TCRdb on the multiplex PCR reads, gives a single entry per CDR3 protein. The sample lists about 240,000 distinct CDR3 sequences; 20% were seen once. This clonotype was recorded only once. Its antigen is currently unknown. Study results and caveats: Relative to newly diagnosed Graves' patients, persistent ones had lower TCR diversity. Persistent disease was associated with favored TRBV28 usage and with favored use of TRBJ1-2 and TRBJ2-5.

This receptor was taken from a female donor with Graves disease. V is TRBV9 and J is TRBJ1-1; D is unresolved. The starting material was peripheral blood mononuclear cells (PBMCs), obtained at new diagnosis, from a patient treated with antithyroid drugs. The CDR3 nucleotides are TGTGCCAGCAGCCCAGAAGCGCCACAGAGGAACACTGAAGCTTTCTTT. Its translation: CASSPEAPQRNTEAFF.